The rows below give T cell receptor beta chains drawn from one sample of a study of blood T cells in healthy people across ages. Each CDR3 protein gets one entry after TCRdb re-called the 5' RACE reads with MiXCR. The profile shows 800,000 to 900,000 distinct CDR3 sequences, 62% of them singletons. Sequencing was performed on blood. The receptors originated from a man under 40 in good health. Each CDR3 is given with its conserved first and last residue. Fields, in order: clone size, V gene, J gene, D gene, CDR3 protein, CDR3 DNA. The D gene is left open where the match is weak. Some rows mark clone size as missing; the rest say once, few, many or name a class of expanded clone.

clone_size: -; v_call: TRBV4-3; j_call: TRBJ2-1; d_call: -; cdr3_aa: CASSQDGVYNEQFF; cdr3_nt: TGCGCCAGCAGCCAAGATGGGGTCTACAATGAGCAGTTCTTC
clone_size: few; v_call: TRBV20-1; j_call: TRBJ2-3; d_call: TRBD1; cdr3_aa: CSAADRVTDTQYF; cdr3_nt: TGCAGTGCTGCGGACAGGGTCACAGATACGCAGTATTTT
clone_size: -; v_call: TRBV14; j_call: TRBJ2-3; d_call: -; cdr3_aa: CASSPGRTRTDTQYF; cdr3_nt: TGTGCCAGCAGCCCGGGAAGGACACGCACAGATACGCAGTATTTT
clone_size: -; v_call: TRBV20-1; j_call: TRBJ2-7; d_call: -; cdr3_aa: CNARITSYGYEQYF; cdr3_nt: TGCAATGCTAGAATTACTAGCTATGGCTACGAGCAGTACTTC
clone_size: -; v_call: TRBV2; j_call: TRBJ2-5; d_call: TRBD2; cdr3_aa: CASGGTSGETQYF; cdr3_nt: TGTGCCAGCGGTGGGACTAGCGGGGAGACCCAGTACTTC
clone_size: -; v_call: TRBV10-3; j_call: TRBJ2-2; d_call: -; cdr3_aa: CAISENYPGDGGELFF; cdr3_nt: TGTGCCATCAGTGAGAATTATCCAGGGGACGGCGGGGAGCTGTTTTTT
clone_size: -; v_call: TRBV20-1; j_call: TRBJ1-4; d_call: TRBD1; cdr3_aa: CSARKDRGIGKLFF; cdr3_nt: TGCAGTGCTAGAAAGGACAGGGGCATCGGAAAACTGTTTTTT
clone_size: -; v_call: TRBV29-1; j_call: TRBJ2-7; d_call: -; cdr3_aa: CSVEGPAGAETSYEQYF; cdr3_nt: TGCAGCGTTGAAGGACCGGCGGGGGCGGAAACCTCCTACGAGCAGTACTTC
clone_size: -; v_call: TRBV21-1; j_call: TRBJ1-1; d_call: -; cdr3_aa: CASSKEGAGVMGNTEAFF; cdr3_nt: TGTGCCAGCAGCAAAGAGGGGGCGGGTGTCATGGGTAACACTGAAGCTTTCTTT
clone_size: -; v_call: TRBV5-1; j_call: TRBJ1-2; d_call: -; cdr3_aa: CASSGADLYGYTF; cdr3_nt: TGCGCCAGCAGCGGGGCGGATCTCTATGGCTACACCTTC
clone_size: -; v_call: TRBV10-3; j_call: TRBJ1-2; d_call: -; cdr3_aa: CAISEGWEVYGYTF; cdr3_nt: TGTGCCATCAGTGAGGGCTGGGAGGTCTATGGCTACACCTTC
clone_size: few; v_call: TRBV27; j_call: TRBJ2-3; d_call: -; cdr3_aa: CASSSALVPAPADTQYF; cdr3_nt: TGTGCCAGCAGTTCCGCCCTTGTCCCCGCGCCTGCAGATACGCAGTATTTT
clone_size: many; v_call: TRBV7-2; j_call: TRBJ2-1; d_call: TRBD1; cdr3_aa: CASSSQQGNEQFF; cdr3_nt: TGTGCCAGCAGCTCCCAACAGGGGAATGAGCAGTTCTTC
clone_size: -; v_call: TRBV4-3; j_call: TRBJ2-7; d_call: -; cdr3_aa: CASSQDWRGTYEQYF; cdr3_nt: TGCGCCAGCAGCCAAGATTGGCGGGGTACCTACGAGCAGTACTTC
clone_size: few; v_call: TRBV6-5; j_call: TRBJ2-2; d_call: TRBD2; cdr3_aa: CASSYRLLAGGPDTGELFF; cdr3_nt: TGTGCCAGCAGTTACCGCCTTCTAGCGGGGGGTCCGGACACCGGGGAGCTGTTTTTT
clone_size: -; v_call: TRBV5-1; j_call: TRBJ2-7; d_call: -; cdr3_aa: CASSLDRGDRYEQYF; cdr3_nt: TGCGCCAGCAGCTTGGATCGGGGCGATCGCTACGAGCAGTACTTC